One sample yielded the 9 T cell receptor beta chains listed below, sequenced in a study of molecular identifiers for immune sequencing clone quantification. TCRdb redid the calling of the PCR reads with MiXCR, one entry per CDR3 protein. Of roughly 320,000 distinct CDR3 sequences in the sample, roughly 23% are singletons; the top ten hold 0.75% to 0.85%. Sequencing was performed on naive CD8+ T cells from blood, with Jurkat cell RNA spiked in. This sample's subset: FACS-sorted CD8+CD4-CCR7+CD45RA+ naive T cells. The source of these receptors is a human donor in good health. Some libraries in this study had Jurkat cell RNA spiked in.

The table lists this clonotype with many counts. This rearrangement joins TRBV4-3 to TRBJ2-7; D is unresolved. Germline lookup yields CDR1 LGHNA and CDR2 YSLEER. Trimming cost V 0 bases and J 3 bases, with 9 bases left between them. The CDR3 runs 14 residues. The CDR3 DNA follows: TGCGCCAGCAGCCAAGATCAAGGGCACTACGAGCAGTACTTC. It specifies CASSQDQGHYEQYF.

There are a few counts of this clonotype. The V gene is TRBV6-2 or TRBV6-3, the J gene TRBJ2-1, with 11 positions matching TRBD2. With 4 bases clipped from V and 8 bases from J, the junction kept 4 bases outside the gene matches. The germline V gene has CDR1 MNHEY and CDR2 SVGEGT. The CDR3 spans 14 residues. The CDR3, as DNA: TGTGCCAGCAGTTCTACTAGCGGGGGCGATGAGCAGTTCTTC. Its translation: CASSSTSGGDEQFF.

This clonotype was detected many times. The chain is built from TRBV6-5 and TRBJ1-1; unclear D gene. V was clipped by 2 bases and J by 7 bases, with 5 bases between them. Per the germline V gene, CDR1 is MNHEY and CDR2 is SVGAGI. The CDR3 length is 11 residues. The CDR3 DNA reads as TGTGCCAGCAGTTACCAAGATGAAGCTTTCTTT. It codes for CASSYQDEAFF.

This clonotype was found many times. The chain carries TRBV29-1 and TRBJ2-5; 10 bases fit TRBD2. After removal of 4 bases from V and 5 bases from J, the junction contained 7 bases not matched to a gene. This CDR3 is built from 14 residues. CDR1 and CDR2 from the germline V gene are SQVTM and ANQGSEA. The CDR3 sequence: CSVVLAGEGETQYF. The CDR3 nucleotides read TGCAGCGTTGTCCTAGCGGGAGAGGGTGAGACCCAGTACTTC.

At least ten counts were recorded for this clonotype. The chain carries TRBV25-1 and TRBJ2-5; 7 positions agree with TRBD2. The CDR3 has 14 residues. J was trimmed by 3 bases and V by 6 bases; bases with no gene match: 7. Germline-derived CDR1 and CDR2 are MGHDK and SYGVNS. The CDR3 DNA reads TGTGCCAGCAGACAGGCGGGAGTTAAAGAGACCCAGTACTTC. It yields the protein CASRQAGVKETQYF.

This clonotype was recorded at least ten times. CDR3 DNA sequence: TGCAGTGCTAGTCCAGGGGGCTACGAGCAGTACTTC. This translates into CSASPGGYEQYF. The chain combines TRBV20-1 with TRBJ2-7, with 7 nucleotides matching TRBD1. After removal of 3 bases from V and 3 bases from J, the junction contained 2 bases not matched to a gene. The CDR3 extends over 12 amino acids. Germline CDR1 DFQATT, CDR2 SNEGSKA (reference sequence).

This chain joins TRBV7-3 and TRBJ1-1, with D uncertain. Germline V gene lookup returns CDR1 SGHTA and CDR2 FQGTGA. V was trimmed by 5 bases and J by 1 base, leaving 11 bases between them. The length of the CDR3 is 14 residues. CDR3 DNA: TGTGCCAGCAGCCCCGTTGGAGAGAACACTGAAGCTTTCTTT. As protein: CASSPVGENTEAFF.

This clonotype was observed a few times. J is TRBJ2-6 and V is TRBV4-3, with D possibly TRBD1 on 6 matching bases. The V and J ends lost 4 bases and 1 base respectively, with 17 bases between them. Germline CDR1 and CDR2: LGHNA and YSLEER. The CDR3 has 18 amino acids. The CDR3 nucleotides read TGCGCCAGCAGCCCATGGGGGCAGGGTGGATCTGGGGCCAACGTCCTGACTTTC. Its translation is CASSPWGQGGSGANVLTF.

This clonotype was seen at least ten times. The gene calls are TRBV6-2 or TRBV6-3 and TRBJ2-1; TRBD1 is a possible D gene (5 bases). The V and J ends lost 6 bases and 5 bases respectively, with 14 bases between them. Germline V CDR1 and CDR2: MNHEY, SVGEGT. The CDR3 loop spans 14 amino acids. CDR3: CASSPWGSHNEQFF. In DNA form, the CDR3 reads TGTGCCAGCAGCCCCTGGGGCAGCCACAATGAGCAGTTCTTC.